These 9 T cell receptor beta chains came from one sample sequenced in a study of CD8+ T cells in alopecia areata. cDNA serving as the sequencing template came from extracted, reverse transcribed RNA. The method was immunoSEQ multiplex PCR; TCRdb's version includes in-frame clones alone and lacks a portion of them. Seen here are 150,000 to 200,000 clones, less than 80% observed once, and the top ten hold about 10%. The source material was CD8+ T cells sorted from blood, sampled at week 0. The receptors originated from a human donor with alopecia areata.

This clone was recorded a few times. The chain couples TRBV23-1 to TRBJ1-1; tentative D call: TRBD1 (6 bases). TRBV23-1 is an open reading frame, and its role is uncertain. Trimming took 0 bases from V and 4 from J, leaving 6 bases between them. CDR3 size: 13 residues. CDR3 nucleotides: TGCGCCAGCAGTCAATCGGACAGCACTGAAGCTTTCTTT. It yields the protein CASSQSDSTEAFF.

The rearrangement uses TRBV7-8 and TRBJ2-1; TRBD2 agrees at 8 bases. CDR3 length: 16 amino acids. Germline-derived CDR1 and CDR2 are SGHVS and FQNEAQ. V lost 3 bases to trimming and J lost 6 bases; unmatched junction nucleotides: 10. The CDR3 spells CASSFRWRGVGNEQFF. CDR3 nucleotide sequence: TGTGCCAGCAGCTTTCGGTGGCGGGGGGTAGGCAATGAGCAGTTCTTC.

The chain combines TRBV5-6 with TRBJ1-6; D gene ambiguous. Trimming stripped 5 bases from V and 6 bases from J, with 15 bases between. The CDR3 loop spans 15 amino acids. Germline V lookup: CDR1 SGHDT, CDR2 YYEEEE. The CDR3 region is CASSEGPVPNSPLHF. The CDR3 bases are TGTGCCAGCAGTGAAGGACCCGTGCCTAATTCACCCCTCCACTTT.

The V and J genes are TRBV29-1 and TRBJ1-2; no reliable D call. Trimming took off 1 base at V and 4 bases at J, with 16 bases between the two ends. The CDR3 spans 15 residues. Germline CDR1 and CDR2: SQVTM and ANQGSEA. CDR3 loop: CSVEVRLGRLYGYTF. As DNA, the CDR3 is TGCAGCGTTGAAGTTCGGTTGGGCAGACTCTATGGCTACACCTTC. Combining the CDR3 with reference TRBV29-1 and TRBJ1-2 gives the whole variable domain SAVISQKPSRDICQRGTSLTIQCQVDSQVTMMFWYRQQPGQSLTLIATANQGSEATYESGFVIDKFPISRPNLTFSTLTVSNMSPEDSSIYLCSVEVRLGRLYGYTFGSGTRLTVV.

The chain uses TRBV30 and TRBJ1-1, with D possibly TRBD1 on 5 matching bases. Germline V lookup: CDR1 GTSNPN, CDR2 SVGIG (reference sequence). The CDR3 is made up of 10 amino acids. Trimming left V 7 bases short and J 10 bases short, with 13 bases between. This CDR3 reads CASRTGTAFF. DNA of the CDR3: TGTGCCTCAAGGACGGGGACAGCTTTCTTT.

This clone was detected only a few times. One junction end does not reproduce the germline sequence, and a read error may be involved. The rearrangement links TRBV7-9 to TRBJ2-7; weak D call: TRBD1 (6 bases). Germline V gene lookup returns CDR1 SEHNR and CDR2 FQNEAQ (reference sequence). This CDR3 spans 11 amino acids. The CDR3 DNA reads TGTGCCAGCAGCTCCGGGACACTGAGGACCTTC. It encodes CASSSGTLRTF. The complete variable domain, with remaining parts taken from reference TRBV7-9 and TRBJ2-7, reads DTGVSQNPRHKITKRGQNVTFRCDPISEHNRLYWYRQTLGQGPEFLTYFQNEAQLEKSRLLSDRFSAERPKGSFSTLEIQRTEQGDSAMYLCASSSGTLRTFGPGTRLTVT.

This clone was recorded a few times. The V call is TRBV2, the J call TRBJ2-4, with D tentatively TRBD2 (6 bases). The CDR3 totals 15 residues. V shed 3 bases and J shed 3 bases, with 12 bases lying between them. From germline, CDR1 is SNHLY and CDR2 FYNNEI. The CDR3 DNA reads TGTGCCAGCAGTGACGATGGGCGGGACAAAAACATTCAGTACTTC. Translated: CASSDDGRDKNIQYF.

This chain uses TRBV27 with TRBJ2-1, with D possibly being TRBD1 (6 bases). CDR1 MNHEY and CDR2 SMNVEV come from the germline V gene (reference sequence). The CDR3 loop spans 15 amino acids. With 2 bases removed from V and 7 bases from J, the gap between germline ends came to 15 bases. CDR3 region: CASSLAGDGRNEQFF. The CDR3, as DNA: TGTGCCAGCAGTTTAGCAGGGGATGGTAGGAATGAGCAGTTCTTC.

The genes are TRBV13 and TRBJ1-1; D may be TRBD1 (5 bases). From germline, CDR1 is PRHDT and CDR2 FYEKMQ (reference sequence). The CDR3 has 14 residues. V was cut by 5 bases and J by 7 bases, with 17 bases left in between. The CDR3 DNA sequence: TGTGCCAGCAGCGCCCTGGGGGGGTCAATTGAAGCTTTCTTT. Translating gives CASSALGGSIEAFF. The variable domain in full, completed from reference TRBV13 and TRBJ1-1, reads AAGVIQSPRHLIKEKRETATLKCYPIPRHDTVYWYQQGPGQDPQFLISFYEKMQSDKGSIPDRFSAQQFSDYHSELNMSSLELGDSALYFCASSALGGSIEAFFGQGTRLTVV.